This T cell receptor beta chain was recovered during a study of human T cells and chemical hapten exposure. The time point denotes: patch test 3, about 24 weeks after DPC sensitization. The treatment denotes: therapeutic diphenylcyclopropenone sensitization with weekly scalp DPC. Within the sample, this clonotype is medium-sized. What it recognizes is unknown. Study-wide results and limits: Those TCRs sitting above 1 in 1000 frequency stayed the same with DPC sensitization. Donors were affected by alopecia, so their immune reaction might vary from that of healthy individuals.

Separate cDNA molecules received unique molecular identifiers, which the library attached to them. MiXCR, applied by TCRdb to the RACE reads, yields one record per CDR3 protein. Among approximately 97,000 distinct CDR3 sequences listed, 25% to 30% were seen once. The sequence was obtained from a man aged 40-50 years with alopecia areata. Some clones in this sample may be carry-over from other donors' samples. This material consisted of whole blood, taken in connection with sensitization to the hapten diphenylcyclopropenone (DPC).

CDR3 loop: CSARSSRPAQYF. The DNA of the CDR3 is TGCAGTGCTAGGAGCAGCCGTCCGGCCCAGTACTTC. The chain combines TRBV20-1 with TRBJ2-5; unclear D gene. CDR1 DFQATT and CDR2 SNEGSKA come from the germline V gene (reference sequence). Trimming took off 3 bases at V and 9 bases at J, with 14 bases between the two ends. The CDR3 has 12 residues.